This T cell receptor (beta chain) was captured in a study of regulatory T cells in long-lasting Graves disease. This clonotype was seen ten or more times. Time point in this sample: newly diagnosed GD, antithyroid drugs for less than 3 months. Extracted RNA from PBMCs served as the source of the TCR library. Relying on iRepertoire HTBI primers and Arm-PCR of CDR3 regions, the team built TCR beta libraries. TCRdb used MiXCR to reprocess the multiplex PCR reads, holding one entry per CDR3 protein. The sample lists about 470,000 distinct CDR3 sequences, 15% occurring once. This sample also belongs to another study, concerning T cells in Graves' hyperthyroidism and ophthalmopathy. This second report adds: Stable disease denoted Graves' hyperthyroidism without ophthalmopathy progression within 18 months. Every diagnosis used clinical symptoms, serum thyroxine and TRAb, thyroid ultrasound and orbital computed tomography. RT-PCR in the first round (using the HTBI primer set) targeted the TCR CDR3.

Sequencing used peripheral blood mononuclear cells (PBMCs), obtained at new diagnosis, from a patient treated with antithyroid drugs. The TCR was taken from a woman in her 30s with Graves disease.

CDR3 sequence: CASRGLANSQETQYF. The CDR3 nucleotides are TGTGCCAGCAGAGGACTAGCGAATAGTCAAGAGACCCAGTACTTC. The V and J genes are TRBV2 and TRBJ2-5, with 9 bases fitting TRBD2. This CDR3 spans 15 amino acids. J lost 2 bases, V lost 6 bases, and 7 bases had no gene match. Germline V gives CDR1 SNHLY, CDR2 FYNNEI.